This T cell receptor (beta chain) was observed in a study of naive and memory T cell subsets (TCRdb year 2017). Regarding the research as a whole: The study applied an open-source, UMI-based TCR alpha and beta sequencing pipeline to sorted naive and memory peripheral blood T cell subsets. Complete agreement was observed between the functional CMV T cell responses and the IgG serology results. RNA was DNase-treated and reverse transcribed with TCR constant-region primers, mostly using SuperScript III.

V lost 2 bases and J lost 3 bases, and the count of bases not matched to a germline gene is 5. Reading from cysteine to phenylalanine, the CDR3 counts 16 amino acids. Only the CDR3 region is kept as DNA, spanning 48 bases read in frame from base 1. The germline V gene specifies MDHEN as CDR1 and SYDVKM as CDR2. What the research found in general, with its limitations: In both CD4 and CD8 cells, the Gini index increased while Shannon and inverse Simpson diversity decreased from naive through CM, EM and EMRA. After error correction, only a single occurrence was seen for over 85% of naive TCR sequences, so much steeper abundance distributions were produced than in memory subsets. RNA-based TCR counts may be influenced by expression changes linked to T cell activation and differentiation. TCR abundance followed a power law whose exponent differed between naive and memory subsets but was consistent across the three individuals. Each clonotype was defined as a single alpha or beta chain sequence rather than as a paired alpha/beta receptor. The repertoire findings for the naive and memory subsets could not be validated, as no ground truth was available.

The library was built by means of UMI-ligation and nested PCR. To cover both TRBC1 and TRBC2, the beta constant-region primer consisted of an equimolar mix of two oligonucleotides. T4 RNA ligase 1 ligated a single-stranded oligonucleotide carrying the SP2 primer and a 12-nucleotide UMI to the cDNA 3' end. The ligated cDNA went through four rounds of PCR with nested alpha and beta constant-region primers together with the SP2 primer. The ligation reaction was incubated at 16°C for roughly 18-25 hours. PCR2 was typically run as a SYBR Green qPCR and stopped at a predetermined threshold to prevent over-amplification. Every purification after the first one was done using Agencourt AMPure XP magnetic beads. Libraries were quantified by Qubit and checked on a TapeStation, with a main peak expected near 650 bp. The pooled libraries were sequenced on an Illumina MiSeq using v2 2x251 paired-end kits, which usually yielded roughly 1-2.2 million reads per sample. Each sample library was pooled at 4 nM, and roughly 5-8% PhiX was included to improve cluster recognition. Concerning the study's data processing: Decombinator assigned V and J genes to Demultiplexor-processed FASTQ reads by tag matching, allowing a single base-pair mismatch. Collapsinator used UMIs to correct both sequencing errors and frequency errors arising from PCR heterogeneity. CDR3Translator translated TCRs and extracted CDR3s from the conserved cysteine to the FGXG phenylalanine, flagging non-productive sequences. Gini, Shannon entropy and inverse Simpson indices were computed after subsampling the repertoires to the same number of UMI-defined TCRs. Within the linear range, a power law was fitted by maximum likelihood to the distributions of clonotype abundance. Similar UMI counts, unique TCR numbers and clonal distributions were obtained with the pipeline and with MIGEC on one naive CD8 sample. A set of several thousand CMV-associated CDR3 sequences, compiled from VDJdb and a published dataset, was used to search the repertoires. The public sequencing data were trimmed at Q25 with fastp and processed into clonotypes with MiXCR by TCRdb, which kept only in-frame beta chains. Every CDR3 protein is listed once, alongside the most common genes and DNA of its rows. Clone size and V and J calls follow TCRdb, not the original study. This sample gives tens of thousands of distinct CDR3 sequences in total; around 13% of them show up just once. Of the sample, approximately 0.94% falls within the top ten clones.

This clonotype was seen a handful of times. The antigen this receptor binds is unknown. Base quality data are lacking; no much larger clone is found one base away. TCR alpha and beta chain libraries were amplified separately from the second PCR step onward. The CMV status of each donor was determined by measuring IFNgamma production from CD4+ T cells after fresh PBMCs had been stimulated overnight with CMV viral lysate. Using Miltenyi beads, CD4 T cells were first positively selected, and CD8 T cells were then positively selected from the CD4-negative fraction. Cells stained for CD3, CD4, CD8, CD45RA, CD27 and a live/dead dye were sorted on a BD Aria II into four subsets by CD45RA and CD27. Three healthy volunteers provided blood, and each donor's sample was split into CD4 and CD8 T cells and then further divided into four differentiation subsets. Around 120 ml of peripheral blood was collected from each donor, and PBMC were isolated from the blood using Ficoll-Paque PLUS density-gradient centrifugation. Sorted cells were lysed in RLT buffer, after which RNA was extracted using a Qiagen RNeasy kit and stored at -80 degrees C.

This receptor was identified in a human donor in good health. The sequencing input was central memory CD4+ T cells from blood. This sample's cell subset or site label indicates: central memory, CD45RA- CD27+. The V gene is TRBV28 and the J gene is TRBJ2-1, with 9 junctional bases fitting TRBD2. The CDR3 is CASSLSGGTFYNEQFF. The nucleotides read TGTGCCAGCAGTTTAAGCGGGGGGACATTCTACAATGAGCAGTTCTTC. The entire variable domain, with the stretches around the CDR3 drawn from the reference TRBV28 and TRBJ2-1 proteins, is DVKVTQSSRYLVKRTGEKVFLECVQDMDHENMFWYRQDPGLGLRLIYFSYDVKMKEKGDIPEGYSVSREKKERFSLILESASTNQTSMYLCASSLSGGTFYNEQFFGPGTRLTVL.